This T cell receptor (beta chain) was identified during a study of blood T cell repertoires in COVID-19. Study details: Some COVID-19 samples were acute and others convalescent; all came from the United States, Italy and Spain.

Libraries were prepared by immunoSEQ multiplex PCR; TCRdb keeps only in-frame clonotypes and omits some of them. This table holds 60,000 to 75,000 clones, approximately 86% found once. CDR3 size: 15 residues. V lost 4 bases, J lost 6 bases, and 8 bases stayed unmatched. Germline CDR1 and CDR2: SGHRS and YFSETQ. The chain joins TRBV5-1 to TRBJ2-7; TRBD1 aligns across 12 bases. Sequenced: peripheral blood. This receptor was taken from a woman in her fifties or sixties with acute or convalescent COVID-19. DNA for the CDR3: TGCGCCAGCAGCGTGGGACAGGGGGCGGTGGGCGAGCAGTACTTC. Its translation is CASSVGQGAVGEQYF.